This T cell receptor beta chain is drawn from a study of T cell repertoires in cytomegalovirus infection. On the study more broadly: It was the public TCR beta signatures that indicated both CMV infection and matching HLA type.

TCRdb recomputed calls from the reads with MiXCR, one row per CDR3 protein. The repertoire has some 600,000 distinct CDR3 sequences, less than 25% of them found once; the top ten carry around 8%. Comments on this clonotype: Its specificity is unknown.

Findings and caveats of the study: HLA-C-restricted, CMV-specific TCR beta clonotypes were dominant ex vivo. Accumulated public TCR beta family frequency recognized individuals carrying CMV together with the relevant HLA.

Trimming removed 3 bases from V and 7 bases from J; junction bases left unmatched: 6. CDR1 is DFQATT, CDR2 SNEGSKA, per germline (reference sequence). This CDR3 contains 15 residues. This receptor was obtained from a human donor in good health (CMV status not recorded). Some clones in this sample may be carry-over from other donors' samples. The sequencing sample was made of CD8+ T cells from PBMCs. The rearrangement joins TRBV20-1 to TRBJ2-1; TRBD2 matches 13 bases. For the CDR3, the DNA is TGCAGTGCTAGGGGACTGACTAGCGGGGGGAATGAGCAGTTCTTC. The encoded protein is CSARGLTSGGNEQFF.